Each of the 30 T cell receptor beta chains below was sequenced from the same sample in a study of regulatory T cells in long-lasting Graves disease. Time point indicated: newly diagnosed GD, antithyroid drugs for less than 3 months. Construction of the TCR library relied on RNA isolated from PBMCs. In building TCR beta libraries, iRepertoire HTBI primers were used together with Arm-PCR of CDR3 regions. TCRdb re-derived calls from the multiplex PCR reads in MiXCR, one entry per CDR3 protein. The profile covers 350,000 to 450,000 distinct CDR3 sequences, with 14% to 15% appearing a single time and around 7.6% taken by the ten largest. The data were also submitted as part of a second study, on T cells in Graves' hyperthyroidism and ophthalmopathy.

Source: peripheral blood mononuclear cells (PBMCs), taken at new diagnosis, from a patient treated with antithyroid drugs. The receptors originated from a woman aged 40 to 55 with Graves disease.

For this clonotype: A much larger clone differs from this one at a single base, so this may be a read error. The chain combines TRBV2 with TRBJ1-6; D gene unclear. The germline V and J ends were trimmed by 4 bases and 7 bases, with 2 bases remaining between them. Germline V gene sequence: CDR1 SNHLY, CDR2 FYNNEI. The CDR3 is 11 amino acids. The CDR3 sequence is CASSANSPLHF. CDR3 nucleotide sequence: TGTGCCAGCAGTGCCAATTCACCCCTCCACTTT.

This clonotype was seen more than once but under ten times. The V call is TRBV20-1, the J call TRBJ2-5, with 9 bases aligning to TRBD1. This CDR3 contains 12 residues. The V gene end was trimmed by 5 bases and the J gene end by 3 bases; junction bases not matched to a gene: 1. CDR1 is DFQATT and CDR2 is SNEGSKA in the germline V gene (reference sequence). CDR3 in amino acids: CSAGTGKETQYF. DNA for the CDR3: TGCAGTGCTGGGACAGGGAAAGAGACCCAGTACTTC.

This clonotype came up a few times. A read error may be the cause here, since a much bigger clone is one base away. This rearrangement joins TRBV20-1 to TRBJ2-7, with D perhaps being TRBD1 or TRBD2 (5 bases each). Between the trimmed V and J ends, which lost 2 bases and 2 bases, there was a span of 13 bases. The CDR3 has 14 amino acids. Germline V gene sequence: CDR1 DFQATT, CDR2 SNEGSKA (reference sequence). The CDR3 bases are TGCAGTGCTAGAAACCGGGGCAGGGCCTACGAGCAGTACTTC. Translated: CSARNRGRAYEQYF.

CDR3 residues: CASSWGADRRYEQYF. CDR3 coding DNA: TGTGCCAGCAGCTGGGGTGCAGACAGAAGATACGAGCAGTACTTC. This chain connects TRBV5-6 to TRBJ2-7; TRBD1 might be the D (5 bases). Trimming took off 3 bases at V and 4 bases at J, with 17 bases between the two ends. The CDR3 consists of 15 residues. The germline CDR1 and CDR2 sequences are SGHDT and YYEEEE.

This clonotype was picked up many times. The V gene is TRBV12-3 or TRBV12-4, the J gene TRBJ1-2; D is uncertain. The CDR3 covers 15 residues. The V end was cut by 6 bases, the J end by 2 bases, with 16 bases between. The DNA of the CDR3 is TGTGCCAGCAGCCTGGCCTTCGGCTTAAACTATGGCTACACCTTC. It yields the protein CASSLAFGLNYGYTF.

The J gene is TRBJ1-3, the V gene TRBV7-3; unclear D gene. Trimming cost V 5 bases and J 0 bases, with 11 bases left between them. CDR3 length: 15 amino acids. The germline gives CDR1 SGHTA, CDR2 FQGTGA. This CDR3 is CASSPSGDSGNTIYF. The CDR3 nucleotides read TGTGCCAGCAGCCCAAGTGGGGACTCTGGAAACACCATATATTTT.

This clonotype was detected ten times or more. Here the CDR3 DNA reads TGCAGTGCTAGAGATTACAGGCGCGCTGAGACCCAGTACTTC. Its translation is CSARDYRRAETQYF. V gene TRBV20-1 combines with J gene TRBJ2-5; D is perhaps TRBD1 (5 bases). Germline V gives CDR1 DFQATT, CDR2 SNEGSKA (reference sequence). CDR3 size: 14 residues. V was trimmed by 0 bases and J by 5 bases, leaving 13 bases between them.

This clonotype has a count of ten or more. The gene calls are TRBV3-1 and TRBJ2-2, with D possibly called TRBD1 or TRBD2 (7 bases each). V was trimmed by 0 bases and J by 5 bases, leaving 16 bases between them. The CDR3 is made up of 17 amino acids. Germline V gene sequence: CDR1 LGHDT, CDR2 YNNKEL (reference sequence). In DNA form, the CDR3 reads TGTGCCAGCAGCCAAGAATTTTCAGGGGGGGGGACCGGGGAGCTGTTTTTT. Translated, it gives CASSQEFSGGGTGELFF.

This rearrangement joins TRBV6-2 or TRBV6-3 to TRBJ1-5; D might be TRBD1 (6 bases). Looked up from germline, CDR1 is MNHEY and CDR2 is SVGEGT. Trimming took off 5 bases at V and 7 bases at J, with 12 bases between the two ends. The CDR3 sequence is 13 residues long. In nucleotides, the CDR3 is TGTGCCAGCAGTGGTACAGGGCAGCAGCCCCAGCATTTT. This gives the protein CASSGTGQQPQHF.

Regarding this clonotype: This likely reflects a read error, since a far larger clone is one base away. This rearrangement joins TRBV5-1 to TRBJ2-1, with TRBD2 identical over 7 bases. The CDR3 is made up of 15 amino acids. The V gene's germline CDR1 is SGHRS and CDR2 YFSETQ. This CDR3 is CASSLATSYYNEQCF. The CDR3 coding sequence is TGTGCCAGCAGCTTAGCGACTAGCTATTACAATGAGCAGTGCTTC. The entire variable domain, with the rest obtained from reference TRBV5-1 and TRBJ2-1, is as follows: KAGVTQTPRYLIKTRGQQVTLSCSPISGHRSVSWYQQTPGQGLQFLFEYFSETQRNKGNFPGRFSGRQFSNSRSEMNVSTLELGDSALYLCASSLATSYYNEQCFGPGTRLTVL.

In its sample, this clonotype was seen a few times. This chain uses TRBV29-1 with TRBJ2-2; 9 bases match TRBD2. V trimming: 2 bases; J trimming: 5 bases; junction bases outside the gene matches: 6. CDR1 is SQVTM and CDR2 is ANQGSEA in the germline V gene. The CDR3 extends over 15 amino acids. CDR3 amino acids: CSVESGTSQTGELFF. CDR3 in DNA: TGCAGCGTTGAATCCGGGACTAGCCAGACCGGGGAGCTGTTTTTT.

This clonotype was observed many times. J is TRBJ2-1 and V is TRBV2; 8 positions match TRBD2. The V gene's germline CDR1 is SNHLY and CDR2 FYNNEI. The CDR3 length is 17 residues. With V trimmed by 0 bases and J by 0 bases, 4 bases remained unmatched. The CDR3 nucleotides are TGTGCCAGCAGTGAAGCGTTAGCGGGAAGCTCCTACAATGAGCAGTTCTTC. The encoded protein is CASSEALAGSSYNEQFF.

The rearrangement uses TRBV7-6 and TRBJ2-2, with D perhaps matching TRBD1 (5 bases). This CDR3 is 16 amino acids long. V dropped 5 bases and J dropped 0 bases, with 13 bases sitting between them. Germline values: CDR1 SGHVS, CDR2 FNYEAQ. In DNA, the CDR3 is TGTGCCAGCAGCCGACTTGACAGCGCGAACACCGGGGAGCTGTTTTTT. As protein: CASSRLDSANTGELFF.

Worth noting for this clonotype: This could be a read error, since a much larger clone is one nucleotide away. The gene calls are TRBV27 and TRBJ2-2; TRBD2 matches at 8 bases. Looked up from germline, CDR1 is MNHEY and CDR2 is SMNVEV (reference sequence). V dropped 11 bases and J dropped 7; count of bases not matched to a gene: 9. The length of the CDR3 is 13 residues. The DNA of the CDR3 is TGTGCCGGCAACAGCGGGAGTGGCGGGGAGCTGTTTTTT. Amino acid sequence: CAGNSGSGGELFF.

This clonotype has just a few counts. The J gene is TRBJ2-5, the V gene TRBV24-1; D not resolved. The CDR3 is made up of 13 amino acids. Trimming pared 4 bases from V and 4 bases from J, leaving 9 bases between. Germline assignment: CDR1 KGHDR and CDR2 SFDVKD. DNA of the CDR3: TGTGCCACCAGTGACGGTTATCGAGAGACCCAGTACTTC. Amino acids: CATSDGYRETQYF.

There are many counts of this clonotype. The chain uses TRBV7-3 and TRBJ2-2; 12 nucleotides line up with TRBD2. CDR1 and CDR2 from the germline V gene are SGHTA and FQGTGA. V dropped 4 bases and J dropped 7; count of bases not matched to a gene: 4. This CDR3 comprises 15 residues. The CDR3 sequence is CASSSSGRAHGELFF. As DNA, the CDR3 is TGTGCCAGCAGCTCTAGCGGGAGGGCCCACGGGGAGCTGTTTTTT. The full variable domain, in which reference TRBV7-3 and TRBJ2-2 provide the parts outside the CDR3, is GAGVSQTPSNKVTEKGKYVELRCDPISGHTALYWYRQSLGQGPEFLIYFQGTGAADDSGLPNDRFFAVRPEGSVSTLKIQRTERGDSAVYLCASSSSGRAHGELFFGEGSRLTVL.

Details on this clonotype: Relative to the germline gene, one junction end is altered; a read error may explain this. This CDR3 reads CASSLNRDREQHF. Here the CDR3 DNA reads TGTGCCAGCAGCTTGAACAGAGACAGAGAGCAGCACTTC. This chain uses TRBV11-2 with TRBJ2-7; possible D gene TRBD1, 5 bases. The CDR3 sequence is 13 residues long. From germline, CDR1 is SGHAT and CDR2 FQNNGV.

At least ten counts were recorded for this clonotype. V and J are TRBV9 and TRBJ2-3; 8 bases map to TRBD2. The CDR3 covers 15 residues. J was trimmed by 4 bases and V by 2 bases; bases with no gene match: 6. Looked up from germline, CDR1 is SGDLS and CDR2 is YYNGEE. The CDR3, as DNA: TGTGCCAGCAGCGTTCGGGCGGGAGGCTCAGATACGCAGTATTTT. It translates to CASSVRAGGSDTQYF.

This clonotype appeared many times. The V and J genes are TRBV28 and TRBJ2-1; the D gene is possibly TRBD2 (6 bases). From germline, CDR1 is MDHEN and CDR2 SYDVKM. The length of the CDR3 is 14 residues. The V and J ends lost 8 bases and 3 bases respectively, with 14 bases between them. The CDR3 coding sequence is TGTGCCAGCGAGAGGGAGGCAAGCTACAATGAGCAGTTCTTC. Amino acids: CASEREASYNEQFF.

This clonotype was recorded a few times. Here the CDR3 reads CASSPPGRGGNTEAFF. CDR3 nucleotides: TGTGCCAGCAGCCCGCCGGGTAGAGGGGGGAACACTGAAGCTTTCTTT. The J gene is TRBJ1-1, the V gene TRBV7-2, with D tentatively TRBD1 (6 bases). Looked up from germline, CDR1 is SGHTA and CDR2 is FQGNSA. This CDR3 has 16 amino acids. V gave up 5 bases and J gave up 1 base, with 17 bases separating them.

This clonotype was observed a handful of times. J is TRBJ1-5 and V is TRBV20-1, with D possibly being TRBD1 (6 bases). Germline CDR1 is DFQATT and CDR2 is SNEGSKA (reference sequence). Trimming took 2 bases from V and 5 from J, leaving 16 bases between them. The CDR3 length is 15 residues. CDR3 in amino acids: CSARTKGGLYQPQHF. CDR3 nucleotide sequence: TGCAGTGCTAGAACTAAGGGGGGCCTGTATCAGCCCCAGCATTTT.

This clonotype was seen many times. V usage is TRBV7-3 and J usage is TRBJ2-1, with D possibly matching TRBD2 (6 bases). Germline V gives CDR1 SGHTA, CDR2 FQGTGA. V was cut by 6 bases and J by 3 bases, with 15 bases left in between. The CDR3 loop spans 15 amino acids. The CDR3 DNA is TGTGCCAGCAGTTACGGACGCGGGAACTACAATGAGCAGTTCTTC. Amino acid sequence: CASSYGRGNYNEQFF.

This clonotype was counted ten times or more. The chain is built from TRBV5-1 and TRBJ2-7; D gene unclear. The CDR3 sequence is 14 residues long. The V gene's germline CDR1 is SGHRS and CDR2 YFSETQ. Trimming took 0 bases from V and 2 from J, leaving 9 bases between them. CDR3 sequence: CASSLGGPAYEQYF. The CDR3 DNA reads as TGCGCCAGCAGCTTGGGGGGTCCCGCCTACGAGCAGTACTTC.

The table lists this clonotype with many counts. V is TRBV7-2 and J is TRBJ2-1; a possible D gene is TRBD2 (5 bases). Between the trimmed V and J ends, which lost 6 bases and 5 bases, there was a span of 14 bases. Germline V gene sequence: CDR1 SGHTA, CDR2 FQGNSA. The CDR3 extends over 14 amino acids. CDR3 region: CASRDSGPNNEQFF. In DNA, the CDR3 is TGTGCCAGCAGGGACTCCGGACCAAACAATGAGCAGTTCTTC. The whole variable domain, remainder taken from reference TRBV7-2 and TRBJ2-1, is GAGVSQSPSNKVTEKGKDVELRCDPISGHTALYWYRQSLGQGLEFLIYFQGNSAPDKSGLPSDRFSAERTGGSVSTLTIQRTQQEDSAVYLCASRDSGPNNEQFFGPGTRLTVL.

This clonotype came up a few times. The chain joins TRBV7-3 to TRBJ2-3, with unresolved D. The CDR3 runs 13 residues. CDR1 and CDR2 from the germline V gene are SGHTA and FQGTGA. V was pared by 5 bases and J by 2 bases, with 8 bases between. The CDR3 sequence: CASSTYNTDTQYF. The CDR3 DNA reads as TGTGCCAGCAGCACCTACAACACAGATACGCAGTATTTT.

A remark on this clonotype: This clone may be a read error of a much larger clone one base away. The chain carries TRBV6-2 or TRBV6-3 and TRBJ1-4; D call uncertain. CDR3 length: 13 amino acids. V lost 6 bases and J lost 10, with 15 bases in between. Germline CDR1 MNHEY, CDR2 SVGEGT. CDR3 region: CASRVNFDGKLFF. DNA of the CDR3: TGTGCCAGCAGGGTAAACTTCGATGGAAAACTGTTTTTT.

Many counts were recorded for this clonotype. This chain joins TRBV28 and TRBJ2-5; 10 bases agree with TRBD1. V was pared by 5 bases and J by 6 bases, with 6 bases of the junction left unmatched. Germline V CDR1 and CDR2: MDHEN, SYDVKM. This CDR3 is 14 amino acids long. In DNA, the CDR3 is TGTGCCAGCAGTAGGGACAGGGGTAGACAGACCCAGTACTTC. Its protein product is CASSRDRGRQTQYF.

This chain links TRBV12-3 or TRBV12-4 with TRBJ1-1; D may be TRBD1 (5 bases). With 3 bases removed from V and 7 bases from J, the gap between germline ends came to 9 bases. The CDR3 has 12 amino acids. The CDR3 loop is CASSFGQLEAFF. The CDR3 DNA is TGTGCCAGCAGTTTCGGACAACTTGAAGCTTTCTTT.

This clonotype turned up a few times. The chain combines TRBV6-1 with TRBJ1-5, with D unclear. The CDR3 sequence is 16 residues long. With 2 bases removed from V and 0 bases from J, the gap between germline ends came to 11 bases. Germline V gives CDR1 MNHNS, CDR2 SASEGT. The CDR3 nucleotides are TGTGCCAGCAGTGAATCCGATACTTATAGCAATCAGCCCCAGCATTTT. It translates to CASSESDTYSNQPQHF.

The V call is TRBV11-1, the J call TRBJ2-7; 9 nucleotides line up with TRBD1. Unmatched junction bases numbered 2, after V lost 3 bases and J lost 2 bases. From germline, CDR1 is SGHAT and CDR2 FQDESV (reference sequence). This CDR3 spans 14 amino acids. For the CDR3, the DNA is TGTGCCAGCAGCTTCGACAGGGGGGCCTACGAGCAGTACTTC. This encodes CASSFDRGAYEQYF.